This T cell receptor beta chain was profiled in a study of blood T cell repertoires in COVID-19. For the study at large: PBMCs, B-cell-depleted T cells, or T cells provided the cDNA or gDNA that made up the material.

Original analysis: From reference gene primer amplification, estimates of nucleated cell counts were derived. The protocol was immunoSEQ multiplex PCR, while the TCRdb copy is restricted to in-frame clones and leaves out a portion. The V and J calls and clone size come from that table; D and trimming were worked out from the DNA. This table has nearly 250,000 clones, more than 70% appearing once. Germline assignment: CDR1 KGHSH and CDR2 LQKENI. Germline trimming cut 0 bases from V and 0 bases from J; bases unmatched to any gene: 4. The CDR3 loop spans 16 amino acids. This clone appeared a few times. This chain joins TRBV18 and TRBJ1-1; TRBD1 aligns across 7 bases. What was sequenced was PBMCs or T cells enriched from blood (not recorded which). This sequence originates from a woman in her 50s who had recovered from COVID-19. The CDR3 is CASSPPSTGMNTEAFF. The CDR3 DNA follows: TGTGCCAGCTCACCACCGTCGACAGGGATGAACACTGAAGCTTTCTTT.